Listed below are T cell receptor beta chains from one sample, sequenced in a study of T cell repertoires in cytomegalovirus infection. MiXCR was run by TCRdb on the reads, yielding one entry per CDR3 protein. The repertoire consists of tens of thousands of distinct CDR3 sequences, with 20% to 30% occurring once and the leading ten covering 50%. For these TCRs, the target antigens are not known. Sequencing used CD8+ T cells from cultured PBMCs, obtained from culture after CMV antigen stimulation. The source of these receptors is a human donor in good health (CMV status not recorded). Some clones in this sample may be carry-over from other donors' samples. Both conserved end residues are part of each CDR3. Fields, in order: clone size, D gene, J gene, V gene, CDR3 length, CDR3 DNA, CDR3 protein. The D gene is left open where the match is weak. Only part of the rows carry a size: once, few, many, or a class if the clone is expanded.

. | TRBD2 | TRBJ2-1 | TRBV7-9 | 17 | TGTGCCAGCAGCCCGCCCCCTCGTAGCGGGAGAAGGGATGAGCAGTTCTTC | CASSPPPRSGRRDEQFF
. | TRBD1 | TRBJ2-7 | TRBV4-3 | 14 | TGCGCCAGCAGCCAAGGACAGGGGGTCTACGAGCAGTACTTC | CASSQGQGVYEQYF
. | TRBD2 | TRBJ2-1 | TRBV28 | 14 | TGTGCCAGCAGTTTAGTCTCCGGGAGGTATGAGCAGTTCTTC | CASSLVSGRYEQFF
. | TRBD2 | TRBJ2-7 | TRBV3-1 | 16 | TGTGCCAGCAGCCACGGGACTAGCGGACTAACCTACGAGCAGTACTTC | CASSHGTSGLTYEQYF
many | . | TRBJ1-5 | TRBV7-6 | 12 | TGTGCCAGCTCCGGGACCGGCGGGCCCCAGCATTTT | CASSGTGGPQHF
few | . | TRBJ1-2 | TRBV27 | 14 | TGTGCCAGCAGTTTAGACGGGGGCCACTATGGCTACACCTTC | CASSLDGGHYGYTF
few | . | TRBJ2-1 | TRBV6-2/TRBV6-3 | 14 | TGTGCCAGCAGTTTTTCAGCGAATATGTATGAGCAGTTCTTC | CASSFSANMYEQFF
many | . | TRBJ2-4 | TRBV7-2 | 17 | TGTGCCAGCAGCTTAGGTCGTCAGATTCTAGCCAAAAACATTCAGTACTTC | CASSLGRQILAKNIQYF
. | . | TRBJ1-6 | TRBV12-3/TRBV12-4 | 17 | TGTGCCAGCAGTGGAGAGTTAGGACACTCAATTAATTCACCCCTCCACTTT | CASSGELGHSINSPLHF
. | TRBD2 | TRBJ2-1 | TRBV2 | 15 | TGTGCCAGCAGTACTACTAGCGGGAGATCAGATGAGCAGTTCTTC | CASSTTSGRSDEQFF
. | . | TRBJ1-5 | TRBV12-3/TRBV12-4 | 17 | TGTGCCAGCAGTTTAGGGGTCAGGGGTTGGGGCAATCAGCCCCAGCATTTT | CASSLGVRGWGNQPQHF
. | TRBD2 | TRBJ2-7 | TRBV4-3 | 15 | TGCGCCAGCAGCCAGGGGGTAGCGGGAGTGTACGAGCAGTACTTC | CASSQGVAGVYEQYF
once | . | TRBJ2-5 | TRBV29-1 | 14 | TGCAGCGTTGGCAGGGAGGGGGCAGTCGCGACCCAGTACTTC | CSVGREGAVATQYF
few | TRBD2 | TRBJ2-3 | TRBV9 | 16 | TGTGCCAGCAGCGTAGTTCCTAGCGGGAGCACAGATACGCAGTATTTT | CASSVVPSGSTDTQYF
. | . | TRBJ2-1 | TRBV29-1 | 14 | TGCAGCGTTGAAACAGGACAGAGCTACAATGAGCAGTTCTTC | CSVETGQSYNEQFF
. | TRBD1 | TRBJ2-5 | TRBV28 | 15 | TGTGCCAGCAGTGTCCATCCTACAGGGGCAGAGACCCAGTACTTC | CASSVHPTGAETQYF
. | TRBD2 | TRBJ2-2 | TRBV7-8 | 16 | TGTGCCAGCAGCCCACTCACCGGGAGGCCCGCCGGGGAGCTGTTTTTT | CASSPLTGRPAGELFF
. | TRBD2 | TRBJ2-1 | TRBV6-1 | 18 | TGTGCCAGCAGTGAAGGGGTGCTAGCGGGCCTTACCTACAATGAGCAGTTCTTC | CASSEGVLAGLTYNEQFF
few | . | TRBJ2-7 | TRBV6-2/TRBV6-3 | 13 | TGTGCCAGCAGTTACCCGGGCAGTTACGAGCAGTACTTC | CASSYPGSYEQYF
many | TRBD1 | TRBJ2-7 | TRBV28 | 14 | TGTGCCAGCAGCCCAGGACAGGGGGCCTACGAGCAGTACTTC | CASSPGQGAYEQYF
. | . | TRBJ2-7 | TRBV4-1 | 12 | TGCGCCAGCAGCCAAGACACCTACGAGCAGTACTTC | CASSQDTYEQYF
. | . | TRBJ2-7 | TRBV2 | 13 | TGTGCCAGCAGTGATGGGATCTCCTACGAGCAGTACTTC | CASSDGISYEQYF
. | . | TRBJ2-1 | TRBV6-2/TRBV6-3 | 13 | TGTGCCAGCAGCCTAACGGTCTACAATGAGCAGTTCTTC | CASSLTVYNEQFF
many | TRBD2 | TRBJ2-1 | TRBV7-8 | 15 | TGTGCCAGCAGCCCCCGGACTAGCGGATACAATGAGCAGTTCTTC | CASSPRTSGYNEQFF
. | . | TRBJ2-7 | TRBV10-3 | 16 | TGTGCCATCAGTGAGCAGTGGACCTTCAGCTCCTACGAGCAGTACTTC | CAISEQWTFSSYEQYF
few | . | TRBJ2-3 | TRBV2 | 16 | TGTGCCAGCAGTAATCCGGGACGGGTTAGCACAGATACGCAGTATTTT | CASSNPGRVSTDTQYF
few | . | TRBJ2-5 | TRBV6-1 | 9 | TGTGCCAGCAGTGAATTCCCGGCCTTC | CASSEFPAF
few | TRBD1 | TRBJ1-2 | TRBV14 | 14 | TGTGCCAGCAGCCAACGGACAGGGATCTATGGCTACACCTTC | CASSQRTGIYGYTF
many | TRBD1 | TRBJ1-5 | TRBV27 | 15 | TGTGCCAGCAGTGGAGGGACAGCTAGCAATCAGCCCCAGCATTTT | CASSGGTASNQPQHF
. | . | TRBJ1-5 | TRBV19 | 13 | TGTGCCAGTAGTATGGGGGGGAATCAGCCCCAGCATTTT | CASSMGGNQPQHF
. | . | TRBJ1-1 | TRBV5-6 | 12 | TGTGCCAGCAGCTTGCTAGCCACTGGAGCTTTCTTT | CASSLLATGAFF
few | . | TRBJ2-1 | TRBV6-2/TRBV6-3 | 13 | TGTGCCAGCAGTTACTCGAGGGGCTATGAGCAGTTCTTC | CASSYSRGYEQFF
few | . | TRBJ1-5 | TRBV19 | 13 | TGTGCCAGTAGGGCCCCCAGGGATCAGCCCCAGCATTTT | CASRAPRDQPQHF
few | . | TRBJ2-3 | TRBV7-9 | 18 | TGTGCCAGCAGCCCCCTTCGGGGAGGGGGGATCTACACAGATACGCAGTATTTT | CASSPLRGGGIYTDTQYF
. | TRBD1 | TRBJ1-5 | TRBV27 | 14 | TGTGCCAGCAACCCGACAGGGAACAATCAGCCCCAGCATTTT | CASNPTGNNQPQHF
. | . | TRBJ1-2 | TRBV27 | 13 | TGTGCCAGCAGTTTCGGGCAGCGGTATGGCTACACCTTC | CASSFGQRYGYTF
. | . | TRBJ2-7 | TRBV7-9 | 13 | TGTGCCAGCAGCGATGGGATTAACTACGTGCAGTACTTC | CASSDGINYVQYF
. | TRBD1 | TRBJ1-2 | TRBV20-1 | 13 | TGCAGTGCTGGGACAGGGGGAGATGATGGCTACACCTTC | CSAGTGGDDGYTF
. | . | TRBJ1-1 | TRBV13 | 15 | TGTGCCAGCAGCTTTTATGGCGCGGGCCTCACTGAAGCTTTCTTT | CASSFYGAGLTEAFF
. | TRBD1 | TRBJ1-1 | TRBV6-2/TRBV6-3 | 13 | TGTGCCAGCAGTTATGCAGGGGGCACTGAAGCTTTCTTT | CASSYAGGTEAFF
. | . | TRBJ1-1 | TRBV12-3/TRBV12-4 | 12 | TGTGCCAGCGCACGGCAGGGCGCTGAAGCTTTCTTT | CASARQGAEAFF
many | . | TRBJ1-5 | TRBV7-2 | 14 | TGTGCCAGCAGCCCTCGGGAGTTCAATCAGCCCCAGCATTTT | CASSPREFNQPQHF
many | TRBD1 | TRBJ1-5 | TRBV7-6 | 14 | TGTGCCAGCAGCCCGGACAGGGGAAAACAGCCCCAGCATTTT | CASSPDRGKQPQHF
. | . | TRBJ1-4 | TRBV7-9 | 13 | TGTGCCAGCAGCTCTCTCCCCTCCGAAAAACTGTTTTTT | CASSSLPSEKLFF
few | . | TRBJ1-3 | TRBV7-8 | 15 | TGTGCCAGCAGCTTTGGGGATGCAGCTGGAAACACCATATATTTT | CASSFGDAAGNTIYF
. | TRBD2 | TRBJ2-3 | TRBV9 | 18 | TGTGCCAGCAGCGTAGCCCTAGGACTAGCGGGAGTCACAGATACGCAGTATTTT | CASSVALGLAGVTDTQYF
many | TRBD1 | TRBJ2-1 | TRBV4-3 | 15 | TGCGCCAGCAGCCCTGGGACAGGCTACGACAATGAGCAGTTCTTC | CASSPGTGYDNEQFF
few | . | TRBJ1-2 | TRBV29-1 | 13 | TGCAGCGTTGAAGAAGGGGGGAACTATGGCTACACCTTC | CSVEEGGNYGYTF
. | TRBD2 | TRBJ2-2 | TRBV6-2/TRBV6-3 | 17 | TGTGCCAGCAGCAAAGCGGGGGGGACCCCCGACACCGGGGAGCTGTTTTTT | CASSKAGGTPDTGELFF
few | TRBD2 | TRBJ2-1 | TRBV24-1 | 20 | TGTGCCACCAGTGATTTGCTACTCCTTTTTAGGGCTAGCGGGAACAATGAGCAGTTCTTC | CATSDLLLLFRASGNNEQFF
few | TRBD1 | TRBJ2-7 | TRBV5-8 | 16 | TGTGCCAGCAGCTTGGAAGGGGACAGGTATTCCTACGAGCAGTACTTC | CASSLEGDRYSYEQYF
many | . | TRBJ2-7 | TRBV14 | 13 | TGTGCCAGCAGCCCCGGGACGGCCTACGAGCAGTACTTC | CASSPGTAYEQYF
many | TRBD2 | TRBJ2-7 | TRBV7-2 | 14 | TGTGCCAGCAGCCACGGGACTAGTAACAACGAGCAGTACTTC | CASSHGTSNNEQYF
. | TRBD1 | TRBJ2-7 | TRBV6-6 | 15 | TGTACCAGCAGTTCAGGACAGGGGAGCTCCTACGAGCAGTACTTC | CTSSSGQGSSYEQYF
. | . | TRBJ1-3 | TRBV20-1 | 15 | TGCAGTGCTTTCTCCGGGACAAGCTCTGGAAACACCATATATTTT | CSAFSGTSSGNTIYF
. | TRBD2 | TRBJ2-7 | TRBV27 | 15 | TGTGCCAGCGCGTACTCTAGCGGGCGTTCTTACGAGCAGTACTTC | CASAYSSGRSYEQYF
few | . | TRBJ2-5 | TRBV7-8 | 16 | TGTGCCAGCAGCCCTTATATCGGGTGGAACCAAGAGACCCAGTACTTC | CASSPYIGWNQETQYF
few | TRBD2 | TRBJ2-3 | TRBV7-9 | 16 | TGTGCCAGCAGCCCCCCCAGCGGGGGGAGCACAGATACGCAGTATTTT | CASSPPSGGSTDTQYF
few | . | TRBJ2-2 | TRBV19 | 13 | TGTGCCAGTTCGCAGGGAAGCACCGGGGAGCTGTTTTTT | CASSQGSTGELFF
few | TRBD2 | TRBJ2-6 | TRBV20-1 | 15 | TGCAGTGCTGTAGCGGGAGTTCCTGGGGCCAACGTCCTGACTTTC | CSAVAGVPGANVLTF